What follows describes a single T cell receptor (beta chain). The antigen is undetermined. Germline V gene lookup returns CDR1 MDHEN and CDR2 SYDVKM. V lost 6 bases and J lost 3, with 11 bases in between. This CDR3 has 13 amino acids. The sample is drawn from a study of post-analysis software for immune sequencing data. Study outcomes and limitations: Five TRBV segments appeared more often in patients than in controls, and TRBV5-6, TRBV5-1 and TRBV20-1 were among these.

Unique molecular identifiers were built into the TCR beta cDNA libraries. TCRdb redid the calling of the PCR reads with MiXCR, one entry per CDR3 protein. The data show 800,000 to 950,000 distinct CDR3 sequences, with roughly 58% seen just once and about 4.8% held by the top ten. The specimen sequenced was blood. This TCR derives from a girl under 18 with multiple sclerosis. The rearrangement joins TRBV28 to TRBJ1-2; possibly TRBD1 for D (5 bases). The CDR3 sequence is CASSPPRDYGYTF. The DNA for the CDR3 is TGTGCCAGCAGCCCACCCAGGGACTATGGCTACACCTTC.